This TCR beta chain is drawn from a study of T cell clonotyping in hematopoietic cell transplantation. Whole-study results and caveats: After transplant, recipient diversity fell while pathologically expanded clonotypes grew through day 180.

Generated by immunoSEQ multiplex PCR, the TCRdb table keeps only in-frame clones and is missing some. The data contain some 18,000 clones, roughly 82% of them singletons. Specified time point: recipient sample about 28 days before transplant, after cytoreduction. For this clone: Its antigen is not identified.

The clonotype comes from a man aged 50 to 59 with acute myeloid leukemia. Some clones in this sample may be carry-over from other donors' samples. Specimen: peripheral blood mononuclear cells, collected before stem cell transplant.

The CDR3: CASRTRGGGNTEAFF. CDR3 DNA: TGTGCCAGCAGAACGAGGGGGGGAGGGAACACTGAAGCTTTCTTT. The V call is TRBV7-2, the J call TRBJ1-1; the D gene is possibly TRBD1 (6 bases). V lost 6 bases and J lost 1, with 15 bases in between. The CDR3 has 15 residues. In germline, CDR1 is SGHTA, CDR2 FQGNSA.